A single sample is the source of the 20 T cell receptor beta chains below, sequenced in a study of blood T cells in healthy people across ages. Next came a second PCR, run for about 6 to 11 cycles, which used a sample-barcoded 5' primer along with a J-beta primer mix. TCRdb reprocessed the 5' RACE reads via MiXCR and lists one record per CDR3 protein. This table has under 1,000,000 distinct CDR3 sequences, 30% to 45% appearing once. The sample comprised blood. These receptors all stem from a man aged 18 to 30 in good health.

Points on this clonotype: An end of the junction does not agree with germline; a read error may underlie this. V and J are TRBV28 and TRBJ2-7; 12 positions agree with TRBD2. Germline V gene data show CDR1 as MDHEN and CDR2 as SYDVKM. The CDR3 contains 17 residues. Written as DNA, the CDR3 is TGTGCCAGCAGTTGGGGGCCTAGCGGGGGGGCGTCCTTCGAGCAGTACTTC. Amino acids: CASSWGPSGGASFEQYF.

V usage is TRBV6-6 and J usage is TRBJ2-7; D is undetermined. This CDR3 has 15 residues. V was cut by 0 bases and J by 0 bases, with 9 bases left in between. Germline V gene lookup returns CDR1 MNHNY and CDR2 SVGAGI (reference sequence). CDR3 residues: CASSYSGRSSYEQYF. The CDR3 DNA follows: TGTGCCAGCAGTTACTCTGGCAGGAGCTCCTACGAGCAGTACTTC.

The V and J genes are TRBV2 and TRBJ2-5; no clear D. CDR3 length: 15 amino acids. V was clipped by 8 bases and J by 4 bases, with 20 bases between them. Germline V lookup: CDR1 SNHLY, CDR2 FYNNEI. This CDR3 reads CASPFQPRSLETQYF. CDR3 bases: TGTGCCAGCCCGTTCCAGCCCCGGTCCCTAGAGACCCAGTACTTC.

The chain joins TRBV2 to TRBJ2-3; 12 bases match TRBD1. The germline gives CDR1 SNHLY, CDR2 FYNNEI. V trimming: 6 bases; J trimming: 6 bases; junction bases outside the gene matches: 7. There are 15 residues in the CDR3. The CDR3 region is CASSLGQGAVDTQYF. The DNA for the CDR3 is TGTGCCAGCAGCCTGGGACAGGGGGCCGTCGATACGCAGTATTTT. Filled out from reference TRBV2 and TRBJ2-3, the complete variable domain reads EPEVTQTPSHQVTQMGQEVILRCVPISNHLYFYWYRQILGQKVEFLVSFYNNEISEKSEIFDDQFSVERPDGSNFTLKIRSTKLEDSAMYFCASSLGQGAVDTQYFGPGTRLTVL.

V and J are TRBV10-3 and TRBJ1-1; perhaps TRBD1 as D (6 bases). The CDR3 consists of 13 residues. Trimming took 3 bases from V and 5 from J, leaving 10 bases between them. Germline loops: CDR1 ENHRY, CDR2 SYGVKD. The CDR3 DNA is TGTGCCATCAGTGAAGACAGGAAAACTGAAGCTTTCTTT. Translation gives CAISEDRKTEAFF.

V usage is TRBV29-1 and J usage is TRBJ1-2, with D uncertain. The CDR3 length is 11 residues. The V end lost 7 bases, the J end lost 8 bases, and 14 bases lay between the germline ends. Germline-derived CDR1 and CDR2 are SQVTM and ANQGSEA. The CDR3 is CSAEGRLGYTF. The DNA for the CDR3 is TGCAGCGCAGAGGGCAGGTTAGGCTACACCTTC.

The gene calls are TRBV20-1 and TRBJ2-7, with 7 bases that match TRBD2. Matching the DNA end better, TRBJ2-5 makes the J call doubtful. This CDR3 has 14 residues. The germline CDR1 and CDR2 sequences are DFQATT and SNEGSKA (reference sequence). The CDR3 DNA reads TGCAGTGCTAGAGGGGGGGGTTTCGGAGAGACCCAGTACTTC. This encodes CSARGGGFGETQYF.

This clonotype was seen repeatedly, ten times or more. The genes are TRBV12-3 or TRBV12-4 and TRBJ2-1; 7 bases are a match to TRBD1. This CDR3 comprises 14 residues. V lost 3 bases and J lost 8; bases outside the gene matches: 7. CDR3 DNA sequence: TGTGCCAGCAGTTTGGACAGGCAAAGCGATGAGCAGTTCTTC. It encodes CASSLDRQSDEQFF.

This clonotype has just a few counts. The rearrangement uses TRBV29-1 and TRBJ1-4, with 7 bases identical to TRBD1. This CDR3 spans 15 amino acids. CDR1 SQVTM and CDR2 ANQGSEA come from the germline V gene. The V segment lost 4 bases and the J segment 8 bases; nucleotides outside the gene matches: 13. The CDR3 DNA reads TGCAGCGTTGGGGTCGACAGGGTTGTTTTCGAAAAACTGTTTTTT. Protein: CSVGVDRVVFEKLFF.

This clonotype is a singleton in its sample. The V gene is TRBV20-1, the J gene TRBJ1-3, with D unresolved. V was trimmed by 5 bases and J by 0 bases, leaving 20 bases between them. Per germline, CDR1 DFQATT and CDR2 SNEGSKA (reference sequence). This CDR3 region has 17 residues. The CDR3 spells CSARIDHREFSGNTIYF. CDR3 nucleotide sequence: TGCAGTGCTCGCATCGATCACCGGGAATTCTCTGGAAACACCATATATTTT.

This sequence joins TRBV5-6 and TRBJ1-2; a possible D gene is TRBD1 (5 bases). Germline V lookup: CDR1 SGHDT, CDR2 YYEEEE. The V and J ends lost 7 bases and 4 bases respectively, with 20 bases between them. The CDR3 is 15 residues long. CDR3 sequence reads: CASFAGGGRTYGYTF. The CDR3 DNA sequence: TGTGCCAGCTTCGCGGGGGGAGGAAGAACCTATGGCTACACCTTC.

This clonotype came up many times. J is TRBJ2-3 and V is TRBV7-3; possibly TRBD1 for D (6 bases). Germline assignment: CDR1 SGHTA and CDR2 FQGTGA. This CDR3 is built from 17 residues. V gave up 5 bases and J gave up 0 bases, with 18 bases separating them. The CDR3, as DNA: TGTGCCAGCAGCGCCACACCCGGGACACCTAGCACAGATACGCAGTATTTT. This gives the protein CASSATPGTPSTDTQYF.

This clonotype was observed a few times. V and J are TRBV10-3 and TRBJ1-4, with TRBD1 identical over 7 bases. With V trimmed by 7 bases and J by 7 bases, 9 bases remained unmatched. The CDR3 is 14 residues long. Germline V lookup: CDR1 ENHRY, CDR2 SYGVKD. CDR3 sequence (DNA): TGTGCCATCAAGGGAGGGGGCTTCGGTGAAAAACTGTTTTTT. Residues: CAIKGGGFGEKLFF.

V is TRBV3-1 and J is TRBJ2-2; maybe TRBD2 (5 bases). Germline CDR1 reads LGHDT; CDR2 reads YNNKEL (reference sequence). Trimming stripped 1 base from V and 4 bases from J, with 7 bases between. The CDR3 covers 14 residues. CDR3 coding DNA: TGTGCCAGCAGCCAAGGGGCGGGCACCGGGGAGCTGTTTTTT. Its translation: CASSQGAGTGELFF.

There are a few counts of this clonotype. This rearrangement joins TRBV5-6 to TRBJ2-4; D is uncertain. The J call may not be correct, given that the DNA end is closer to TRBJ2-7. Germline CDR1 reads SGHDT; CDR2 reads YYEEEE. The CDR3 spans 14 residues. The CDR3 here is CASSLIGPNYEQYF. CDR3 DNA sequence: TGTGCCAGCAGCTTGATAGGGCCTAACTACGAGCAGTACTTC.

This rearrangement joins TRBV29-1 to TRBJ1-5; maybe TRBD1 (6 bases). Per germline, CDR1 SQVTM and CDR2 ANQGSEA. The ends were cut back, 5 bases at V and 3 bases at J, with 11 bases in the middle. This CDR3 comprises 13 residues. The DNA of the CDR3 is TGCAGCGTTCGGCAGGGGAACAATCAGCCCCAGCATTTT. It yields the protein CSVRQGNNQPQHF. Drawing the rest from reference TRBV29-1 and TRBJ1-5, the complete variable domain is SAVISQKPSRDICQRGTSLTIQCQVDSQVTMMFWYRQQPGQSLTLIATANQGSEATYESGFVIDKFPISRPNLTFSTLTVSNMSPEDSSIYLCSVRQGNNQPQHFGDGTRLSIL.

This chain joins TRBV27 and TRBJ2-5, with 7 bases aligning to TRBD2. The CDR3 consists of 17 residues. The germline gives CDR1 MNHEY, CDR2 SMNVEV (reference sequence). J was trimmed by 1 base and V by 4 bases; bases with no gene match: 12. As DNA, the CDR3 is TGTGCCAGCAGTTCAAACGGACGAGCGGGACGCCAAGAGACCCAGTACTTC. Protein: CASSSNGRAGRQETQYF.

In its sample, this clonotype was seen a few times. The V and J genes are TRBV3-1 and TRBJ1-2; possibly TRBD1 for D (6 bases). This CDR3 region has 14 residues. CDR1 is LGHDT and CDR2 is YNNKEL in the germline V gene (reference sequence). Deletions cut 4 bases from V and 5 bases from J, with 14 bases between. Written as DNA, the CDR3 is TGTGCCAGCAGCCCCCAGGGGTCTGGGTATGGCTACACCTTC. Protein: CASSPQGSGYGYTF.

This clonotype was detected many times. V usage is TRBV4-3 and J usage is TRBJ1-4; unclear D gene. CDR1 is LGHNA and CDR2 is YSLEER in the germline V gene. This CDR3 spans 18 amino acids. Trimming left V 0 bases short and J 3 bases short, with 17 bases between. CDR3 DNA: TGCGCCAGCAGCCAAGATCTTTCATGGGCGAAGGCTAATGAAAAACTGTTTTTT. Translating it yields CASSQDLSWAKANEKLFF.

This clonotype was found many times. This chain connects TRBV4-3 to TRBJ2-6, with 7 positions matching TRBD1. Germline V CDR1 and CDR2: LGHNA, YSLEER. With 3 bases clipped from V and 14 bases from J, the junction kept 4 bases outside the gene matches. The CDR3 runs 12 residues. The CDR3 DNA follows: TGCGCCAGCAGCCACCCGGGACAGATCCTGACTTTC. This gives the protein CASSHPGQILTF.